The rows below give T cell receptor beta chains drawn from one sample of a study of T cell repertoires in cytomegalovirus infection. From the reads, TCRdb called clonotypes with MiXCR, one entry per CDR3 protein. Altogether about 890,000 distinct CDR3 sequences are present, roughly a third being singletons, with the ten largest covering 10% to 15%. The antigens for these receptors are not known. Sequencing was performed on cultured CD8+ T cells from PBMCs, taken from culture after CMV antigen stimulation. These receptors came from a human donor in good health (CMV status not recorded). Some clones in this sample may be carry-over from other donors' samples. Both conserved end residues are part of each CDR3. A D gene is named only where the DNA matches it firmly. Expanded clones get a size class; other rows say once, few or many, or leave the size out.

17	TRBJ1-1	TRBV4-2	.	.	CASSQDPLGVLNTEAFF	TGTGCCAGCAGCCAAGACCCCTTGGGAGTGTTGAACACTGAAGCTTTCTTT
15	TRBJ1-4	TRBV7-9	.	.	CASRKDGATNEKLFF	TGTGCCAGCAGAAAGGACGGTGCAACTAATGAAAAACTGTTTTTT
16	TRBJ2-3	TRBV13	.	TRBD1	CASSPSRGQRTDTQYF	TGTGCCAGCAGCCCCAGCAGGGGACAGAGGACAGATACGCAGTATTTT
14	TRBJ1-6	TRBV7-9	many	.	CASSLGGYNSPLHF	TGTGCCAGCAGCTTAGGGGGTTATAATTCACCCCTCCACTTT
14	TRBJ2-7	TRBV10-3	few	TRBD1	CAIRWDRSSYEQYF	TGTGCCATCAGGTGGGACAGGAGCTCCTACGAGCAGTACTTC
14	TRBJ1-5	TRBV7-2	many	.	CASSLKDRHQPQHF	TGTGCCAGCAGCTTAAAGGACAGACATCAGCCCCAGCATTTT
14	TRBJ2-1	TRBV2	.	TRBD2	CARTGLAGNNEQFF	TGTGCCAGGACCGGACTAGCGGGGAACAATGAGCAGTTCTTC
15	TRBJ1-2	TRBV5-6	.	.	CGSSHYQTGYYGYTF	TGTGGCAGCAGCCACTACCAGACAGGCTACTATGGCTACACCTTC
16	TRBJ1-6	TRBV4-1	.	.	CASSHPQSSYNSPLHF	TGTGCCAGCAGCCACCCCCAGAGCTCCTATAATTCACCCCTCCACTTT
15	TRBJ2-7	TRBV19	.	.	CASSTRPTSSYEQYF	TGTGCCAGTAGTACCCGACCAACCAGCTCCTACGAGCAGTACTTC
15	TRBJ2-1	TRBV19	few	TRBD2	CASSLLTSGRNEQFF	TGTGCCAGTAGTCTCCTGACTAGCGGGAGGAATGAGCAGTTCTTC
15	TRBJ2-5	TRBV9	few	.	CASSVQGRYQETQYF	TGTGCCAGCAGCGTCCAGGGGAGGTACCAAGAGACCCAGTACTTC
12	TRBJ1-1	TRBV6-1	many	.	CASSRGWTEAFF	TGTGCCAGCAGTCGAGGTTGGACTGAAGCTTTCTTT
11	TRBJ2-1	TRBV29-1	once	.	CSFTRNNEQFF	TGCAGCTTCACACGAAACAATGAGCAGTTCTTC